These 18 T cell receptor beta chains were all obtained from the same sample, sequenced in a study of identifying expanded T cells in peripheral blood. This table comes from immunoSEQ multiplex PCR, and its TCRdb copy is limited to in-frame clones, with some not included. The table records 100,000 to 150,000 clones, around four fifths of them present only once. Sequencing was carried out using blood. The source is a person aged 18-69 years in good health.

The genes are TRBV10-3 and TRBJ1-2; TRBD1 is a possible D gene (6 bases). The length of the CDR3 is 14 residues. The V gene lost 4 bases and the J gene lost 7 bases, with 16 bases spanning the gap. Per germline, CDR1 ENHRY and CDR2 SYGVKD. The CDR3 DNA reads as TGTGCCATCAGTGGACAGCAGGGGAAAGGTGGCTACACCTTC. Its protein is CAISGQQGKGGYTF.

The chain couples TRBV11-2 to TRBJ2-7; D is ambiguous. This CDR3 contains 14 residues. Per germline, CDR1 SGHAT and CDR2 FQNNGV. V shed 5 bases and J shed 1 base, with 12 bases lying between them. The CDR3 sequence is CASSPTLESYEQYF. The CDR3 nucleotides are TGTGCCAGCAGCCCAACCCTGGAGTCCTACGAGCAGTACTTC. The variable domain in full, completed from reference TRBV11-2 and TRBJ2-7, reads EAGVAQSPRYKIIEKRQSVAFWCNPISGHATLYWYQQILGQGPKLLIQFQNNGVVDDSQLPKDRFSAERLKGVDSTLKIQPAKLEDSAVYLCASSPTLESYEQYFGPGTRLTVT.

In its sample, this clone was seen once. CDR3 in DNA: TGTGCCAGCTCACTCGGACAGAGCTCCTACGAGCAGTACTTC. As protein: CASSLGQSSYEQYF. The chain employs TRBV9 and TRBJ2-7, with D possibly being TRBD1 (6 bases). Germline V gives CDR1 SGDLS, CDR2 YYNGEE. The CDR3 consists of 14 residues. With 7 bases removed from V and 0 bases from J, the gap between germline ends came to 14 bases.

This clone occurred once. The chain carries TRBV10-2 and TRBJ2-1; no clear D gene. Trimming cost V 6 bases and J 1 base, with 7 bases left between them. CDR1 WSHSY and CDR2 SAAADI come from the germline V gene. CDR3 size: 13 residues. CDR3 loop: CASRALSYNEQFF. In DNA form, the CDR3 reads TGCGCCAGCAGGGCCCTGTCCTACAATGAGCAGTTCTTC.

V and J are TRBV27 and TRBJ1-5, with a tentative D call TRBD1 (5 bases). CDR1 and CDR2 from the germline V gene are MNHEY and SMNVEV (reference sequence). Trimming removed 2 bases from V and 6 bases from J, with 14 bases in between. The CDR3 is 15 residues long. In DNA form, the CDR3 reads TGTGCCAGCAGTTTAATGTTCGGGGCGGCTCAGCCCCAGCATTTT. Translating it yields CASSLMFGAAQPQHF.

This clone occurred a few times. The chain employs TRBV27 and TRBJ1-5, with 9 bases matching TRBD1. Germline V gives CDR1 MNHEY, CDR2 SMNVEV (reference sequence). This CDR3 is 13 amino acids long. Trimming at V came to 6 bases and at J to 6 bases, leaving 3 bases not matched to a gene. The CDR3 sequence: CASSRQGGQPQHF. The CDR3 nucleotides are TGTGCCAGCAGCCGACAGGGGGGTCAGCCCCAGCATTTT.

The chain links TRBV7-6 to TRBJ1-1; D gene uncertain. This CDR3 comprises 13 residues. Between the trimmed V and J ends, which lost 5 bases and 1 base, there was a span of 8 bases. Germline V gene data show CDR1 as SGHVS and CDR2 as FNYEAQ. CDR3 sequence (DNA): TGTGCCAGCAGCGCCTCCCAGAACACTGAAGCTTTCTTT. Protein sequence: CASSASQNTEAFF. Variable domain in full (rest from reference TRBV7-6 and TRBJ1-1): GAGVSQSPRYKVTKRGQDVALRCDPISGHVSLYWYRQALGQGPEFLTYFNYEAQQDKSGLPNDRFSAERPEGSISTLTIQRTEQRDSAMYRCASSASQNTEAFFGQGTRLTVV.

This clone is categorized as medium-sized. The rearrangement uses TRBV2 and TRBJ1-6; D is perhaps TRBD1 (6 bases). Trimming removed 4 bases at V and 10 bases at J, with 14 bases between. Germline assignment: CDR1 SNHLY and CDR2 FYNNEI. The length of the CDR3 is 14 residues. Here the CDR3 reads CASSGQGMVSPLHF. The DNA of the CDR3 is TGTGCCAGCAGTGGGCAGGGGATGGTATCACCCCTCCACTTT.

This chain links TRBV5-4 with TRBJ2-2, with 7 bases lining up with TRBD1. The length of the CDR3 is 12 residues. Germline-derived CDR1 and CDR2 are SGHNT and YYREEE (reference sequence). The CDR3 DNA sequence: TGTGCAGAAGAACAGGGGTCCGGGGAGCTGTTTTTT. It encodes CAEEQGSGELFF.

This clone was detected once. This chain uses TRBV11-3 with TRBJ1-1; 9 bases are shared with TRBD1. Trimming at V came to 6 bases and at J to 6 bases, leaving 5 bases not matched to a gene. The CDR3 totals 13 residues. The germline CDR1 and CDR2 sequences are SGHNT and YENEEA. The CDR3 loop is CASSTGGRSEAFF. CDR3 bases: TGTGCCAGCAGTACAGGGGGCAGGTCTGAAGCTTTCTTT.

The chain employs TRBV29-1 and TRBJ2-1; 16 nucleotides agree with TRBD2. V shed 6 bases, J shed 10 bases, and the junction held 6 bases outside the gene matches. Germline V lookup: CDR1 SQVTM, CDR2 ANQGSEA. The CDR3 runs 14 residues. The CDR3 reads CSVGTSGGAWEQFF. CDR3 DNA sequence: TGCAGCGTCGGGACTAGCGGGGGGGCCTGGGAGCAGTTCTTC.

The CDR3 DNA is TGTGCCAGTAGTATGGGACAGGGATTGGATCAGCCCCAGCATTTT. Residues: CASSMGQGLDQPQHF. This chain uses TRBV19 with TRBJ1-5; TRBD1 matches 9 bases. V was clipped by 3 bases and J by 5 bases; unmatched bases: 5. The CDR3 runs 15 residues. The V gene's germline CDR1 is LNHDA and CDR2 SQIVND (reference sequence).

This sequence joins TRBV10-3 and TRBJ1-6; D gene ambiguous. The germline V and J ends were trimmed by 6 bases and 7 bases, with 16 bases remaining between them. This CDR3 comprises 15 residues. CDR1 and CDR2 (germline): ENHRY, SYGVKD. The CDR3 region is CAISPDPYNNSPLHF. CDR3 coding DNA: TGTGCCATCAGCCCGGACCCGTACAACAATTCACCCCTCCACTTT.

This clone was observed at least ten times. This chain's CDR3 is CASRRDSSSYEQYF. CDR3 DNA: TGTGCCAGTAGAAGGGACAGTAGCTCCTACGAGCAGTACTTC. The chain is built from TRBV19 and TRBJ2-7, with 7 bases matching TRBD1. Germline CDR1 is LNHDA and CDR2 is SQIVND (reference sequence). Losses at the gene ends were 6 bases for V and 0 bases for J; bases not matched to a gene: 5. The CDR3 covers 14 residues.

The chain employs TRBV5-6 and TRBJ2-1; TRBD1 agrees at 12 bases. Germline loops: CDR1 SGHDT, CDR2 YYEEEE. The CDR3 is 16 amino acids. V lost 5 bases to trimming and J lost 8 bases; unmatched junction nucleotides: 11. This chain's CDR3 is CASSYYPGQGAYEQFF. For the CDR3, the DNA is TGTGCCAGCAGTTACTACCCGGGACAGGGGGCCTATGAGCAGTTCTTC.

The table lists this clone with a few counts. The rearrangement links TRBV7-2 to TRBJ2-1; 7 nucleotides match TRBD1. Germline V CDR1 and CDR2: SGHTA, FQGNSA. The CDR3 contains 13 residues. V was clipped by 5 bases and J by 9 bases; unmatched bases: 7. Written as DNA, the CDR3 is TGTGCCAGCAGCCCCAGGGGGAGCGGTGAGCAGTTCTTC. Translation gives CASSPRGSGEQFF.

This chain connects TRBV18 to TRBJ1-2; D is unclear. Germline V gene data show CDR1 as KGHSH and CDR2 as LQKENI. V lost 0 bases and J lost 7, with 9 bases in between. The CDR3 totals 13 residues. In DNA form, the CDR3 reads TGTGCCAGCTCACCACCAAGGGTTGGTGGCTACACCTTC. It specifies CASSPPRVGGYTF.

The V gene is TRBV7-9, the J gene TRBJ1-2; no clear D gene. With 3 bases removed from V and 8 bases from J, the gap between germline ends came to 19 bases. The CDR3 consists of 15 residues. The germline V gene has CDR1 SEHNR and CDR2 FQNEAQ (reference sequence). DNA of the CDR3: TGTGCCAGCAGCTTCCACCCCCAGGAAAATTGGGGCTACACCTTC. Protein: CASSFHPQENWGYTF.